The clone carrying this T cell receptor beta chain has at least ten counts. The target antigen is unknown. The germline gives CDR1 MNHNY, CDR2 SVGAGI (reference sequence). The CDR3 runs to 16 residues. J was trimmed by 8 bases and V by 6 bases; bases with no gene match: 16. The data stem from a study of liver allograft versus peripheral blood T cells. Study overall: T cell receptor repertoires in transplanted livers were compared with those in recipients' peripheral blood. Overall study results and limits: Liver allografts reportedly held T cell receptor repertoires unlike those in peripheral blood.

One entry per CDR3 protein, called by TCRdb with MiXCR from the reads. Seen here are approximately 9,100 distinct CDR3 sequences, approximately 15% observed once, and the top ten hold about 2.9%. The clonotype comes from a human patient who had a liver transplant. Some T cells may be graft donor cells. The rearrangement links TRBV6-6 to TRBJ2-3; TRBD2 aligns across 8 bases. The CDR3 is CASSLTGTRFLLTQYF. The CDR3, as DNA: TGTGCCAGCAGCCTTACCGGGACTAGGTTTTTGCTTACGCAGTATTTT.